This T cell receptor (beta chain) was observed in a study of T cell responses to AZD1222 COVID-19 vaccine (dated by TCRdb to about 2021). Concerning the study at large: AZD1222 recipients whose second dose came at about 4 weeks and those whose second dose came at about 12 weeks were combined into one group, since spike-specific TCR depth and breadth did not differ between the two schedules. A total of around 240 trial participants underwent TCR sequencing, of whom nearly 210 received two doses of AZD1222 and about 26 received two doses of the MenACWY control vaccine. Trial participants were enrolled into age subgroups of 18-55, 56-69 and 70-plus years, which contained approximately 150, 28 and 58 TCR-sequenced participants, respectively. The investigation overall reported the following: In the small 56-69-year group, the increase in depth fell short of significance, most likely because of low power. Vaccine-associated CD4 TCRs spanned the whole spike protein, with dominant responses in regions 160-218 and 743-854. Only six or seven AZD1222 recipients were SARS-CoV-2 seropositive at baseline, limiting conclusions about previously exposed vaccinees. Nearly half of unique spike-specific TCRs reportedly recognized epitopes outside regions mutated in the B.1.351 and B.1.1.7 variants. Participants were mostly white British, with more females than males. The authors suggested clonal diversity may have been underestimated. After two AZD1222 doses, both the breadth and the depth of spike-specific TCRs were significantly higher than at day 0 and than in MenACWY recipients. Because no day 14 peak-response samples were available, repertoires were characterized only after the peak T cell response.

The CDR3 numbers 17 residues from cysteine through phenylalanine. Just the 51-base CDR3 DNA is kept, in frame starting at base 1. V and J lose 0 bases and 7 bases, and a span of 17 bases separates them. CDR1 and CDR2 are drawn from the germline V gene (reference sequence): SGHKS, YYEKEE. The CDR3 regions of human TCRbeta chains were analyzed by immunosequencing. The study's own analysis went as follows. TCRs in the repertoires were compared against a reference library of SARS-CoV-2-specific TCRs that had been generated with the MIRA antigen-specificity platform. Breadth was defined as the fraction of unique TCRs that were SARS-CoV-2-associated, and depth was defined as the fraction of total T cells that were SARS-CoV-2-associated. Using the MIRA data, every spike-specific TCR was mapped to the spike region that the TCR reacted to and assigned to either a CD4 or a CD8 class. Log10-transformed breadth and depth values were compared by one-way ANOVA with Sidak's multiple comparisons tests. TCRdb's version of the immuneACCESS table is confined to in-frame rearrangements and falls short of the full clone set. An unresolved V gene accounts for under half of the shortfall where checked; the remainder is of unknown origin. That table is the source of V, J and clone size, and D and trimming were worked out from the DNA. The sample table shows about 56,000 clones, and approximately 83% are seen once. Of the sample, about 15% is held by the ten largest clones.

Worth noting for this clone: There is no known antigen for this receptor. No clone much larger than this one lies a single base away; base qualities are absent.

The sample's time point label, in plain terms: baseline before first vaccination. Vaccinee samples were obtained from the UK trials COV001 and COV002, which included a single-blind randomized controlled phase 2/3 trial of AZD1222 (ChAdOx1 nCoV-19) in healthy adults. For TCRbeta chain sequencing, PBMC samples were collected from trial participants at day 0 and at day 28 after the second dose. The sequences come from peripheral blood, collected on day 0 of AZD1222 vaccination. The receptor chain draws on TRBV5-5 and TRBJ1-6; the D gene is perhaps TRBD1, from 6 matching bases. The TCR comes from an adult in good health. The CDR3 protein: CASSLVGTRGVNSPLHF. The DNA sequence is TGTGCCAGCAGCTTGGTAGGGACACGGGGGGTGAATTCACCCCTCCACTTT.